The following is a T cell receptor beta chain sequence with its context. MiXCR, run by TCRdb on the 5' RACE reads, gives a single entry per CDR3 protein. The data contain tens of thousands of distinct CDR3 sequences, roughly 5.9% of them singletons. This sample stems from a study of early T cells in non-severe SARS-CoV-2 infection. Overall study: Chains stayed unpaired after sequencing of bulk RNA from unsorted whole blood.

This CDR3 is 16 amino acids long. Germline trimming cut 7 bases from V and 0 bases from J; bases unmatched to any gene: 13. Germline V gene data show CDR1 as SQVTM and CDR2 as ANQGSEA. Sequences were obtained from whole blood. The TCR sequence derives from an adult who was a healthcare worker with PCR-confirmed SARS-CoV-2 infection or an uninfected control (not recorded which). The rearrangement links TRBV29-1 to TRBJ2-3, with 7 bases matching TRBD2. DNA of the CDR3: TGCAGCGCAGAAGGGGTTACGGGAGGAAGCACAGATACGCAGTATTTT. This sequence encodes CSAEGVTGGSTDTQYF.